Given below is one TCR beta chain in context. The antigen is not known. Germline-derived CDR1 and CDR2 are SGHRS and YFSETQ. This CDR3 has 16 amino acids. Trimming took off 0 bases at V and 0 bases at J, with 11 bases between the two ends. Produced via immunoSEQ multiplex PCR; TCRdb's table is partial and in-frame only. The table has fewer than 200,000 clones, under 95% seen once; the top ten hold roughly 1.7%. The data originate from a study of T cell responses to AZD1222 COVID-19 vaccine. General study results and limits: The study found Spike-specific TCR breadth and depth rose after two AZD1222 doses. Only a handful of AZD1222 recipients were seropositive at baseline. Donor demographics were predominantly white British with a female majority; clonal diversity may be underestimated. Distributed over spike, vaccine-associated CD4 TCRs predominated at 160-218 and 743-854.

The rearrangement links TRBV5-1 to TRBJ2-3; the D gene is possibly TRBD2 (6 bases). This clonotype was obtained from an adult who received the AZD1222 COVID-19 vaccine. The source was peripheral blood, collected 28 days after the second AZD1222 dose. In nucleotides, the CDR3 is TGCGCCAGCAGCTTGGTTCTTAGCGGAAGCACAGATACGCAGTATTTT. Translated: CASSLVLSGSTDTQYF.